Listed here are 24 T cell receptor beta chains from one sample, sequenced in a study of beta chain features in type 1 diabetes. TCRB transcripts that were expressed got sequenced, as all of the isolated RNA had been reverse transcribed. Repertoires were generated with immunoSEQ multiplex PCR, while TCRdb's copy carries only in-frame clones and drops some. Seen here are about 410,000 clones, approximately 15% observed once, and the top ten hold roughly 0.038%. The specimen was naive CD4+ T cells from blood. Receptors originate from a man between 25 and 39 years old in good health.

V gene TRBV14 combines with J gene TRBJ2-5; no clear D gene. CDR1 SGHDN and CDR2 FVKESK come from the germline V gene. The V and J ends lost 1 base and 5 bases respectively, with 11 bases between them. This CDR3 is 14 amino acids long. The CDR3, as DNA: TGTGCCAGCAGCCAAGGCTTCCCCGTGGAGACCCAGTACTTC. Translating gives CASSQGFPVETQYF.

This clone was picked up a small number of times. The J gene is TRBJ2-1, the V gene TRBV5-1, with a tentative D call TRBD2 (6 bases). The germline V and J ends were trimmed by 5 bases and 6 bases, with 12 bases remaining between them. This CDR3 has 13 amino acids. The germline V gene encodes CDR1 SGHRS and CDR2 YFSETQ. In DNA form, the CDR3 reads TGCGCCAGCAGTCAGGCGGGAAGCAATGAGCAGTTCTTC. The encoded protein is CASSQAGSNEQFF.

As for this clone: This same CDR3 is encoded by further DNA sequences in the sample. The chain uses TRBV7-2 and TRBJ2-5; no firm D call. Germline CDR1 and CDR2: SGHTA and FQGNSA. The germline V and J ends were trimmed by 5 bases and 2 bases, with 6 bases remaining between them. The CDR3 has 12 amino acids. The CDR3 DNA reads TGTGCCAGCAGCCCGACTCAAGAGACCCAGTACTTC. Its protein product is CASSPTQETQYF.

The V and J genes are TRBV19 and TRBJ2-3; perhaps TRBD1 as D (5 bases). The CDR3 loop spans 13 amino acids. The V gene's germline CDR1 is LNHDA and CDR2 SQIVND (reference sequence). Deletions cut 3 bases from V and 6 bases from J, with 10 bases between. The chain's CDR3 is CASSIGRADTQYF. The CDR3 DNA sequence: TGTGCCAGTAGTATTGGCAGGGCCGATACGCAGTATTTT.

In this sample, this clone turned up a few times. The chain couples TRBV19 to TRBJ2-5; 7 nucleotides line up with TRBD2. CDR1 is LNHDA, CDR2 SQIVND, per germline (reference sequence). There are 13 residues in the CDR3. J lost 7 bases, V lost 3 bases, and 5 bases had no gene match. CDR3 in amino acids: CASSMGAGSTQYF. The CDR3 DNA reads as TGTGCCAGTAGTATGGGAGCGGGATCGACCCAGTACTTC.

There are a few counts of this clone. The CDR3 region has the DNA TGCGCCAGCAGCCGGGGACTAGCGGGGATGCAGTTCTTC. Its translation is CASSRGLAGMQFF. The chain is built from TRBV4-1 and TRBJ2-1, with 13 bases that match TRBD2. J gave up 12 bases and V 4 bases, and 3 bases lay outside the gene matches. This CDR3 is built from 13 residues. Germline V lookup: CDR1 MGHRA, CDR2 YSYEKL.

This clone was observed a handful of times. The chain recombines TRBV5-4 with TRBJ2-5; unclear D gene. CDR3 length: 14 amino acids. CDR1 SGHNT and CDR2 YYREEE come from the germline V gene (reference sequence). The ends were cut back, 2 bases at V and 0 bases at J, with 8 bases in the middle. CDR3 region: CASSLSSYQETQYF. CDR3 sequence (DNA): TGTGCCAGCAGCTTAAGCAGTTACCAAGAGACCCAGTACTTC.

CDR3 protein: CSVGQGADTQYF. CDR3 sequence (DNA): TGCAGCGTGGGACAGGGGGCAGATACGCAGTATTTT. The chain links TRBV29-1 to TRBJ2-3; 11 bases are shared with TRBD1. This CDR3 is built from 12 residues. V shed 6 bases and J 4 bases; nucleotides not matched to a gene: 0. Looked up from germline, CDR1 is SQVTM and CDR2 is ANQGSEA.

V usage is TRBV9 and J usage is TRBJ2-5, with TRBD1 as a possible D gene (6 bases). This CDR3 is built from 15 residues. Deletions cut 2 bases from V and 2 bases from J, with 13 bases between. The germline V gene has CDR1 SGDLS and CDR2 YYNGEE. CDR3 sequence: CASSVTGDNQETQYF. The CDR3 DNA is TGTGCCAGCAGCGTGACAGGCGACAATCAAGAGACCCAGTACTTC.

The V gene is TRBV5-1, the J gene TRBJ2-5; D is possibly TRBD1 or TRBD2 (5 bases each). V gave up 4 bases and J gave up 2 bases, with 21 bases separating them. CDR3 length: 17 residues. CDR1 and CDR2 (germline): SGHRS, YFSETQ. The CDR3 coding sequence is TGCGCCAGCAGCGTGACGGTGAGAGGGACGGGTCAAGAGACCCAGTACTTC. Amino acids: CASSVTVRGTGQETQYF.

This clone was recorded a few times. This chain connects TRBV7-2 to TRBJ2-7; D unresolved. The CDR3 spans 14 residues. Trimming cost V 6 bases and J 0 bases, with 12 bases left between them. Germline assignment: CDR1 SGHTA and CDR2 FQGNSA. CDR3 DNA sequence: TGTGCCAGCAGTAATCGGACCTTCTCCTACGAGCAGTACGTC. It codes for CASSNRTFSYEQYV.

V and J are TRBV5-4 and TRBJ1-3; D perhaps matches TRBD1 (6 bases). Germline-derived CDR1 and CDR2 are SGHNT and YYREEE (reference sequence). The CDR3 sequence is 13 residues long. Trimming cost V 5 bases and J 6 bases, with 12 bases left between them. Here the CDR3 DNA reads TGTGCCAGCAGAAGACAGGAGCAAAACACCATATATTTT. As protein: CASRRQEQNTIYF.

V and J are TRBV7-9 and TRBJ2-3; the D gene could be TRBD1 or TRBD2 (5 bases each). CDR1 is SEHNR, CDR2 FQNEAQ, per germline (reference sequence). CDR3 length: 16 residues. With 1 base removed from V and 3 bases from J, the gap between germline ends came to 14 bases. CDR3 in amino acids: CASSLVAWGSTDTQYF. The CDR3 coding sequence is TGTGCCAGCAGCTTAGTCGCTTGGGGGTCAACAGATACGCAGTATTTT.

The table lists this clone with a few counts. CDR3 DNA sequence: TGTGCCAGCAGTTACAGCGTGCTAGCGGGGGATCGGCAGTTCTTC. Translation: CASSYSVLAGDRQFF. The J gene is TRBJ2-1, the V gene TRBV6-6; 10 bases map to TRBD2. The CDR3 sequence is 15 residues long. The V and J ends lost 2 bases and 12 bases, in that order; junction bases with no gene match: 10. CDR1 is MNHNY and CDR2 is SVGAGI in the germline V gene (reference sequence).

The chain combines TRBV19 with TRBJ2-5; TRBD2 matches at 10 bases. This CDR3 has 16 amino acids. V lost 6 bases to trimming and J lost 4 bases; unmatched junction nucleotides: 11. CDR1 is LNHDA and CDR2 is SQIVND in the germline V gene (reference sequence). The CDR3 DNA reads TGTGCCAGTAGCCCGACACTAGCGGGAAAGGGAGAGACCCAGTACTTC. It translates to CASSPTLAGKGETQYF.

The table lists this clone with a few counts. The chain carries TRBV25-1 and TRBJ1-1; perhaps TRBD1 as D (5 bases). V dropped 4 bases and J dropped 4 bases, with 13 bases sitting between them. Germline V gene sequence: CDR1 MGHDK, CDR2 SYGVNS. CDR3 length: 14 residues. CDR3 in DNA: TGTGCCAGCAGTGGATGGGGGGAGGGCACTGAAGCTTTCTTT. This sequence encodes CASSGWGEGTEAFF.

This clone was seen a handful of times. The CDR3 reads CAWRGQRIRGTEAFF. CDR3 nucleotides: TGTGCCTGGAGGGGGCAACGGATTAGGGGCACTGAAGCTTTCTTT. The chain is built from TRBV30 and TRBJ1-1; weak D call: TRBD1 (5 bases). The germline gives CDR1 GTSNPN, CDR2 SVGIG (reference sequence). The V end was cut by 3 bases, the J end by 4 bases, with 18 bases between. The CDR3 runs 15 residues.

The V call is TRBV4-3, the J call TRBJ1-2, with D tentatively TRBD1 (5 bases). Germline V gene lookup returns CDR1 LGHNA and CDR2 YSLEER. V dropped 3 bases and J dropped 7 bases, with 18 bases sitting between them. This CDR3 is built from 15 residues. The CDR3 sequence is CASSHYGAAAGGYTF. DNA of the CDR3: TGCGCCAGCAGCCACTATGGGGCGGCCGCGGGTGGCTACACCTTC.

This clone appeared a few times. The J gene is TRBJ2-1, the V gene TRBV2; TRBD1 matches at 7 bases. Looked up from germline, CDR1 is SNHLY and CDR2 is FYNNEI. This CDR3 contains 14 residues. The V gene end was trimmed by 5 bases and the J gene end by 4 bases; junction bases not matched to a gene: 5. The CDR3 nucleotides read TGTGCCAGCAGTCCGACAGGGAGTTACAATGAGCAGTTCTTC. Translation: CASSPTGSYNEQFF. Variable domain in full (rest from reference TRBV2 and TRBJ2-1): EPEVTQTPSHQVTQMGQEVILRCVPISNHLYFYWYRQILGQKVEFLVSFYNNEISEKSEIFDDQFSVERPDGSNFTLKIRSTKLEDSAMYFCASSPTGSYNEQFFGPGTRLTVL.

The chain joins TRBV9 to TRBJ2-1, with 7 nucleotides matching TRBD2. Germline values: CDR1 SGDLS, CDR2 YYNGEE. The V and J ends lost 0 bases and 8 bases, in that order; junction bases with no gene match: 8. The CDR3 has 15 amino acids. This chain's CDR3 is CASSVGSGLADEQFF. CDR3 coding DNA: TGTGCCAGCAGCGTAGGATCAGGGCTAGCGGATGAGCAGTTCTTC. Full variable domain (rest looked up from reference TRBV9 and TRBJ2-1): DSGVTQTPKHLITATGQRVTLRCSPRSGDLSVYWYQQSLDQGLQFLIQYYNGEERAKGNILERFSAQQFPDLHSELNLSSLELGDSALYFCASSVGSGLADEQFFGPGTRLTVL.

This clone was counted between two and nine times. The J gene is TRBJ2-1, the V gene TRBV2, with 8 positions matching TRBD2. The trim removed 0 bases at V and 4 bases at J, leaving 5 bases unmatched. The CDR3 is 16 amino acids. Germline V gene data show CDR1 as SNHLY and CDR2 as FYNNEI. The CDR3 here is CASSEAPSGWYNEQFF. For the CDR3, the DNA is TGTGCCAGCAGTGAAGCGCCTAGCGGGTGGTACAATGAGCAGTTCTTC.

This clone was recorded at least ten times. The chain combines TRBV30 with TRBJ2-3; the D is unclear. The CDR3 length is 13 residues. V lost 0 bases to trimming and J lost 4 bases, with 8 bases between them. The germline V gene has CDR1 GTSNPN and CDR2 SVGIG (reference sequence). The CDR3 here is CAWSVRRSDTQYF. The CDR3 nucleotides read TGTGCCTGGAGTGTACGGCGGTCAGATACGCAGTATTTT.

This clone turned up a few times. V and J are TRBV11-2 and TRBJ2-4; D remains unclear. Germline lookup yields CDR1 SGHAT and CDR2 FQNNGV. Trimming pared 0 bases from V and 7 bases from J, leaving 7 bases between. The CDR3 length is 13 residues. The CDR3 sequence is CASSLDLQNIQYF. The CDR3 bases are TGTGCCAGCAGCTTAGATCTCCAGAACATTCAGTACTTC.

This clone was seen a few times. CDR3 nucleotide sequence: TGTGCCAGCAGCGTAGACCCCACCTACACCGGGGAGCTGTTTTTT. Translation: CASSVDPTYTGELFF. V gene TRBV9 combines with J gene TRBJ2-2, with D unresolved. Trimming took 0 bases from V and 3 from J, leaving 9 bases between them. The CDR3 contains 15 residues. Germline CDR1 is SGDLS and CDR2 is YYNGEE.